These 23 T cell receptor beta chains were all obtained from the same sample, sequenced in a study of T cells in Graves' hyperthyroidism and ophthalmopathy. Template material for amplifying TCR beta CDR3 regions consisted of RNA transcripts. HTBI primers were employed in a first-round RT-PCR of the TCR CDR3. MiXCR was run by TCRdb on the multiplex PCR reads, yielding one entry per CDR3 protein. The repertoire has more than 500,000 distinct CDR3 sequences, about 17% of them found once; the top ten carry less than 4.5%. The source material was blood. The source is a young woman with Graves' hyperthyroidism.

This clonotype was recorded many times. V gene TRBV7-3 combines with J gene TRBJ2-1; no definite D call. Germline V gene lookup returns CDR1 SGHTA and CDR2 FQGTGA. Trimming took 4 bases from V and 6 from J, leaving 13 bases between them. This CDR3 comprises 14 residues. The CDR3 nucleotides read TGTGCCAGCAGCTACCTGAGCATGCCCAATGAGCAGTTCTTC. This gives the protein CASSYLSMPNEQFF.

The sample holds many counts of this clonotype. The chain joins TRBV7-6 to TRBJ2-1, with 11 bases identical to TRBD2. In germline, CDR1 is SGHVS, CDR2 FNYEAQ. This CDR3 contains 15 residues. The V gene end was trimmed by 5 bases and the J gene end by 6 bases; junction bases not matched to a gene: 6. The chain's CDR3 is CASSVTSGSSNEQFF. The DNA for the CDR3 is TGTGCCAGCAGCGTTACTAGCGGGAGCTCCAATGAGCAGTTCTTC.

This clonotype has ten or more counts. This chain joins TRBV28 and TRBJ2-7, with 8 bases matching TRBD2. With V trimmed by 2 bases and J by 4 bases, 4 bases remained unmatched. This CDR3 spans 14 amino acids. CDR1 and CDR2 (germline): MDHEN, SYDVKM. This CDR3 reads CASSLASGWYEQYF. CDR3 coding DNA: TGTGCCAGCAGTTTAGCTAGCGGGTGGTACGAGCAGTACTTC.

This clonotype was picked up many times. The V gene is TRBV7-3, the J gene TRBJ2-1, with 7 bases that match TRBD2. Germline V lookup: CDR1 SGHTA, CDR2 FQGTGA. This CDR3 comprises 15 residues. V shed 5 bases and J 4 bases; nucleotides not matched to a gene: 8. CDR3 DNA sequence: TGTGCCAGCAGCCCCCGCGGGGGTGGGTACAATGAGCAGTTCTTC. Residues: CASSPRGGGYNEQFF.

The chain is built from TRBV19 and TRBJ2-1; no clear D gene. Per the germline V gene, CDR1 is LNHDA and CDR2 is SQIVND (reference sequence). This CDR3 contains 14 residues. V lost 7 bases, J lost 8 bases, and 18 bases lay in between. CDR3 coding DNA: TGTGCCAGTACCCCCCCGACGAGCCCATATGAGCAGTTCTTC. Residues: CASTPPTSPYEQFF.

This clonotype came up many times. This chain uses TRBV2 with TRBJ2-5, with TRBD2 identical over 10 bases. Germline V gene data show CDR1 as SNHLY and CDR2 as FYNNEI. The V segment lost 1 base and the J segment 5 bases; nucleotides outside the gene matches: 1. The CDR3 sequence is 14 residues long. The CDR3 DNA reads as TGTGCCAGCAGTGAAGAAGCGGGAGGGGAGACCCAGTACTTC. Translation: CASSEEAGGETQYF.

This clonotype has at least ten counts. The chain carries TRBV5-6 and TRBJ2-5; a weak D match, TRBD2 (5 bases). Germline V lookup: CDR1 SGHDT, CDR2 YYEEEE. The ends were cut back, 0 bases at V and 12 bases at J, with 18 bases in the middle. This CDR3 has 14 amino acids. Here the CDR3 DNA reads TGTGCCAGCAGCTTGGGGGATCACGGAGGTGGCGAGTACTTC. It specifies CASSLGDHGGGEYF.

This clonotype was detected many times. The rearrangement links TRBV30 to TRBJ1-1, with D perhaps matching TRBD1 (6 bases). Between the trimmed V and J ends, which lost 0 bases and 0 bases, there was a span of 11 bases. Germline-derived CDR1 and CDR2 are GTSNPN and SVGIG (reference sequence). CDR3 length: 15 amino acids. CDR3 region: CAWSVGAGVNTEAFF. As DNA, the CDR3 is TGTGCCTGGAGTGTGGGGGCCGGGGTGAACACTGAAGCTTTCTTT. The whole variable domain, remainder taken from reference TRBV30 and TRBJ1-1, is SQTIHQWPATLVQPVGSPLSLECTVEGTSNPNLYWYRQAAGRGLQLLFYSVGIGQISSEVPQNLSASRPQDRQFILSSKKLLLSDSGFYLCAWSVGAGVNTEAFFGQGTRLTVV.

The chain couples TRBV20-1 to TRBJ2-7; 8 bases map to TRBD2. V was clipped by 5 bases and J by 5 bases; unmatched bases: 11. This CDR3 is 14 amino acids long. In germline, CDR1 is DFQATT, CDR2 SNEGSKA (reference sequence). DNA for the CDR3: TGCAGTGCTGAGCGGGAGCCTTCCCTTCACGAGCAGTACTTC. This encodes CSAEREPSLHEQYF.

V is TRBV24-1 and J is TRBJ2-1; 10 nucleotides agree with TRBD1. The CDR3 spans 17 residues. Germline CDR1 reads KGHDR; CDR2 reads SFDVKD. V shed 5 bases, J shed 4 bases, and the junction held 10 bases outside the gene matches. DNA of the CDR3: TGTGCCACCAGTGGTTTACCGACAGGGGGCAAGTACAATGAGCAGTTCTTC. The encoded protein is CATSGLPTGGKYNEQFF.

The chain combines TRBV10-3 with TRBJ2-3; D is perhaps TRBD2 (6 bases). The CDR3 runs 15 residues. V was trimmed by 3 bases and J by 2 bases, leaving 12 bases between them. The germline V gene encodes CDR1 ENHRY and CDR2 SYGVKD. The CDR3 coding sequence is TGTGCCATCAGTGACCTAGGCGGGACCACAGATACGCAGTATTTT. Its protein product is CAISDLGGTTDTQYF.

The chain carries TRBV10-3 and TRBJ2-3; no clear D. The CDR3 is 12 amino acids. V shed 3 bases and J shed 5 bases, with 6 bases lying between them. Germline CDR1 and CDR2: ENHRY and SYGVKD. CDR3 coding DNA: TGTGCCATCAGTGATTGGGGAGATACGCAGTATTTT. This encodes CAISDWGDTQYF.

This clonotype was found a few times. This chain links TRBV6-2 or TRBV6-3 with TRBJ2-7; TRBD2 aligns across 8 bases. With V trimmed by 4 bases and J by 3 bases, 8 bases remained unmatched. The CDR3 has 15 amino acids. Germline V gene lookup returns CDR1 MNHEY and CDR2 SVGEGT. In nucleotides, the CDR3 is TGTGCCAGCAGTTCCGCCGGACTAGCAAACTACGAGCAGTACTTC. Residues: CASSSAGLANYEQYF.

This clonotype was counted ten times or more. CDR3 sequence (DNA): TGTGCCAGCAGCGGGGGCGACCCCTATGGCTACACCTTC. This sequence encodes CASSGGDPYGYTF. V and J are TRBV12-3 or TRBV12-4 and TRBJ1-2; a weak D match, TRBD1 (6 bases). V dropped 6 bases and J dropped 4 bases, with 12 bases sitting between them. This CDR3 has 13 amino acids.

The CDR3 region is CASSYRVLAGHEQYF. CDR3 DNA sequence: TGTGCCAGCAGCTACAGGGTTCTAGCGGGACACGAGCAGTACTTC. The chain is built from TRBV11-3 and TRBJ2-7; TRBD2 matches 9 bases. Losses at the gene ends were 4 bases for V and 5 bases for J; bases not matched to a gene: 9. Germline V gives CDR1 SGHNT, CDR2 YENEEA. The CDR3 sequence is 15 residues long.

This clonotype occurred a few times. The chain is built from TRBV20-1 and TRBJ1-1; TRBD1 agrees at 10 bases. The CDR3 covers 16 residues. The V gene's germline CDR1 is DFQATT and CDR2 SNEGSKA (reference sequence). Losses at the gene ends were 5 bases for V and 3 bases for J; bases not matched to a gene: 12. CDR3 amino acids: CSAFDRGRAVDTEAFF. For the CDR3, the DNA is TGCAGTGCTTTTGACAGGGGGCGCGCAGTGGACACTGAAGCTTTCTTT.

This clonotype was counted many times. This chain joins TRBV30 and TRBJ1-4; 10 bases fit TRBD1. The germline CDR1 and CDR2 sequences are GTSNPN and SVGIG (reference sequence). The V segment lost 8 bases and the J segment 6 bases; nucleotides outside the gene matches: 9. This CDR3 contains 14 residues. The CDR3 sequence: CAHNEGTGDEKLFF. In DNA, the CDR3 is TGTGCCCACAACGAAGGGACAGGGGATGAAAAACTGTTTTTT.

In this sample, this clonotype turned up many times. The chain is built from TRBV20-1 and TRBJ2-3; D is possibly TRBD1 or TRBD2 (5 bases each). Trimming stripped 6 bases from V and 4 bases from J, with 14 bases between. CDR1 and CDR2 (germline): DFQATT, SNEGSKA (reference sequence). This CDR3 spans 13 amino acids. The CDR3 DNA follows: TGCAGTGCGCAGGGAGTTGGCCCAGATACGCAGTATTTT. Translating gives CSAQGVGPDTQYF.

The sample holds many counts of this clonotype. The rearrangement links TRBV2 to TRBJ2-3; 11 nucleotides line up with TRBD1. This CDR3 comprises 15 residues. Germline CDR1 and CDR2: SNHLY and FYNNEI. With 7 bases clipped from V and 4 bases from J, the junction kept 7 bases outside the gene matches. For the CDR3, the DNA is TGTGCCAGCACCCCGGACAGGGGGCCCGCAGATACGCAGTATTTT. Encoded protein: CASTPDRGPADTQYF.

In this sample, this clonotype turned up many times. J is TRBJ2-7 and V is TRBV27, with 9 nucleotides matching TRBD2. In germline, CDR1 is MNHEY, CDR2 SMNVEV (reference sequence). J lost 3 bases, V lost 3 bases, and 6 bases had no gene match. The CDR3 totals 15 residues. CDR3 sequence (DNA): TGTGCCAGCAGTTTTTATCCTAGCGGGAACTACGAGCAGTACTTC. Its protein product is CASSFYPSGNYEQYF.

This clonotype was found many times. The chain couples TRBV20-1 to TRBJ2-3; D gene unclear. This CDR3 is built from 12 residues. The germline V gene encodes CDR1 DFQATT and CDR2 SNEGSKA (reference sequence). V lost 6 bases and J lost 8, with 15 bases in between. The CDR3 loop reads CSAKLSYPTQYF. The CDR3 DNA sequence: TGCAGTGCCAAGCTTTCCTACCCTACGCAGTATTTT.

This clonotype was counted many times. The chain employs TRBV20-1 and TRBJ1-1, with D hard to call. Trimming stripped 6 bases from V and 0 bases from J, with 17 bases between. This CDR3 contains 15 residues. Germline CDR1 DFQATT, CDR2 SNEGSKA (reference sequence). This CDR3 reads CSAPRLVSVNTEAFF. The CDR3 DNA is TGCAGTGCCCCCCGGCTGGTTTCTGTGAACACTGAAGCTTTCTTT.

This clonotype came up a few times. The chain combines TRBV19 with TRBJ2-1; TRBD2 matches at 7 bases. The CDR3 extends over 15 amino acids. The ends lost 4 bases at V and 6 bases at J; junction bases unmatched: 9. Germline V CDR1 and CDR2: LNHDA, SQIVND (reference sequence). CDR3 nucleotides: TGTGCCAGTAGTAAAGGACTAGTTCCAGGCAATGAGCAGTTCTTC. Protein sequence: CASSKGLVPGNEQFF. The variable domain in full, with the rest retrieved from reference TRBV19 and TRBJ2-1, is DGGITQSPKYLFRKEGQNVTLSCEQNLNHDAMYWYRQDPGQGLRLIYYSQIVNDFQKGDIAEGYSVSREKKESFPLTVTSAQKNPTAFYLCASSKGLVPGNEQFFGPGTRLTVL.